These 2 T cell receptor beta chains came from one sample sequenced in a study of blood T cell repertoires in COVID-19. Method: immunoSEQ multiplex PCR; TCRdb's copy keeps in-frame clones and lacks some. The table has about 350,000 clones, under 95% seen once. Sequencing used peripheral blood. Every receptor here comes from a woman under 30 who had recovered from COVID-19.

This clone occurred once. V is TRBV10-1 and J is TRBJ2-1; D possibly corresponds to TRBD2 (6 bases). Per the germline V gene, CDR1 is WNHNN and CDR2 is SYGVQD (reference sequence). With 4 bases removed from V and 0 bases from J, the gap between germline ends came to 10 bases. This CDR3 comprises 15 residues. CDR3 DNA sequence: TGCGCCAGCAGTGTGGAGGGTAGCTCCTACAATGAGCAGTTCTTC. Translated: CASSVEGSSYNEQFF.

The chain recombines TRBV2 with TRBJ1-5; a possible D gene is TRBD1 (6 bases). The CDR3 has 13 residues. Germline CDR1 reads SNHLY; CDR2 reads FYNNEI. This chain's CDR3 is CAGSGGGNQPQHF. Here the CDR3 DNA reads TGTGCAGGAAGCGGGGGCGGCAATCAGCCCCAGCATTTT.